The clone carrying this TCR beta chain was observed once. The antigen is not known. TCRdb passed the reads through MiXCR, listing each CDR3 protein once. Of around 200,000 distinct CDR3 sequences listed, approximately 40% are singletons. The data originate from a study of T cell repertoires in cytomegalovirus infection. Study as a whole: As its CMV epitopes, the study selected recently identified HLA-C-restricted and well-studied HLA-B-restricted targets. Public TCR beta signatures marked donors with CMV infection and the matching HLA.

The germline V gene has CDR1 MNHEY and CDR2 SVGEGT. The CDR3 consists of 15 residues. V was pared by 2 bases and J by 5 bases, with 12 bases between. This material consisted of CD8+ T cells from cultured PBMCs, taken from culture after CMV antigen stimulation. This TCR was recovered from a human donor in good health (CMV status not recorded). Some clones in this sample may be carry-over from other donors' samples. V is TRBV6-2 or TRBV6-3 and J is TRBJ2-2; D possibly corresponds to TRBD1 (6 bases). The CDR3 here is CASSYTQGGTGELFF. CDR3 nucleotides: TGTGCCAGCAGTTACACACAGGGTGGTACCGGGGAGCTGTTTTTT.